The next 30 T cell receptor beta chains were all read from a single sample in a study of cytomegalovirus exposure and HLA in healthy donors. Amplification used 60 Vbeta primers and 13 Jbeta primers. Method: immunoSEQ multiplex PCR; TCRdb's copy keeps in-frame clones and lacks some. The table has roughly 81,000 clones, around three quarters seen once; the top ten hold 2% to 2.5%. The specimen was PBMCs. The receptor source for this set is a man aged 30 to 39 in good health and CMV-seronegative.

The V call is TRBV5-1, the J call TRBJ2-7; 8 nucleotides match TRBD2. J was trimmed by 4 bases and V by 0 bases; bases with no gene match: 12. Germline values: CDR1 SGHRS, CDR2 YFSETQ. The CDR3 is 17 amino acids. The CDR3 protein is CASSLVAGGSPLYEQYF. In DNA form, the CDR3 reads TGCGCCAGCAGCTTGGTGGCGGGAGGCTCCCCCCTGTACGAGCAGTACTTC.

This chain links TRBV19 with TRBJ2-3, with a possible D match to TRBD2 (6 bases). CDR1 and CDR2 (germline): LNHDA, SQIVND (reference sequence). V shed 7 bases and J shed 4 bases, with 12 bases lying between them. The CDR3 extends over 13 amino acids. The CDR3 DNA sequence: TGTGCCAGTAAAATGGGGGGTTCAGATACGCAGTATTTT. Its translation is CASKMGGSDTQYF.

This clone occurred once. This rearrangement joins TRBV18 to TRBJ1-1, with D possibly being TRBD1 (6 bases). This CDR3 spans 16 amino acids. Trimming shortened V by 0 bases and J by 1 base, and 12 bases separated the two germline ends. Germline CDR1 KGHSH, CDR2 LQKENI. The CDR3 nucleotides are TGTGCCAGCTCACCACCCTACAGGGATTCGAACACTGAAGCTTTCTTT. Its protein product is CASSPPYRDSNTEAFF. Filled out from reference TRBV18 and TRBJ1-1, the complete variable domain reads NAGVMQNPRHLVRRRGQEARLRCSPMKGHSHVYWYRQLPEEGLKFMVYLQKENIIDESGMPKERFSAEFPKEGPSILRIQQVVRGDSAAYFCASSPPYRDSNTEAFFGQGTRLTVV.

The DNA for the CDR3 is TGTGCCAGCAGCTCTGGGACTGGAAACTACGAGCAGTACTTC. Residues: CASSSGTGNYEQYF. The V and J genes are TRBV11-2 and TRBJ2-7; TRBD2 might be the D (6 bases). The CDR3 runs to 14 residues. The V and J ends lost 4 bases and 3 bases respectively, with 13 bases between them. CDR1 SGHAT and CDR2 FQNNGV come from the germline V gene.

The chain links TRBV27 to TRBJ1-2, with D perhaps TRBD1 (5 bases). CDR1 and CDR2 (germline): MNHEY, SMNVEV (reference sequence). Trimming removed 8 bases at V and 8 bases at J, with 15 bases between. CDR3 size: 12 residues. The CDR3 is CASGPGKGGYTF. CDR3 nucleotides: TGTGCCAGCGGTCCAGGGAAGGGCGGCTACACCTTC.

The chain recombines TRBV29-1 with TRBJ2-7; 11 bases are a match to TRBD1. Germline V gene sequence: CDR1 SQVTM, CDR2 ANQGSEA. V was pared by 0 bases and J by 11 bases, with 6 bases of the junction left unmatched. This CDR3 is built from 13 residues. The CDR3 sequence: CSVEDLRGQGEYF. The CDR3 DNA is TGCAGCGTTGAAGATCTAAGGGGACAGGGGGAGTACTTC.

The rearrangement joins TRBV4-2 to TRBJ2-1; D is uncertain. Germline V CDR1 and CDR2: LGHNA, YNFKEQ. CDR3 length: 13 residues. Trimming pared 0 bases from V and 4 bases from J, leaving 4 bases between. CDR3 residues: CASSQDLYNEQFF. The DNA of the CDR3 is TGTGCCAGCAGCCAAGATCTGTACAATGAGCAGTTCTTC.

V gene TRBV4-1 combines with J gene TRBJ2-1, with unresolved D. Germline V gene sequence: CDR1 MGHRA, CDR2 YSYEKL. V shed 0 bases and J shed 3 bases, with 12 bases lying between them. The CDR3 loop spans 16 amino acids. In DNA, the CDR3 is TGCGCCAGCAGCCAAGAAGAAGCTAGTGGCTACAATGAGCAGTTCTTC. Protein sequence: CASSQEEASGYNEQFF.

This sequence joins TRBV27 and TRBJ2-5; no clear D. Germline lookup yields CDR1 MNHEY and CDR2 SMNVEV (reference sequence). The CDR3 consists of 13 residues. Trimming pared 5 bases from V and 1 base from J, leaving 8 bases between. The CDR3 DNA reads TGTGCCAGCAGTCGCGTGTCCCAAGAGACCCAGTACTTC. It specifies CASSRVSQETQYF.

The V call is TRBV7-2, the J call TRBJ2-7; the D gene is possibly TRBD2 (5 bases). Germline V lookup: CDR1 SGHTA, CDR2 FQGNSA. The V gene lost 6 bases and the J gene lost 7 bases, with 10 bases spanning the gap. The CDR3 spans 11 residues. In DNA form, the CDR3 reads TGTGCCAGCAGTGCTAGCTTGGAGCAGTACTTC. Protein product: CASSASLEQYF. The entire variable domain, with the rest obtained from reference TRBV7-2 and TRBJ2-7, is as follows: GAGVSQSPSNKVTEKGKDVELRCDPISGHTALYWYRQSLGQGLEFLIYFQGNSAPDKSGLPSDRFSAERTGGSVSTLTIQRTQQEDSAVYLCASSASLEQYFGPGTRLTVT.

This clone was detected only a few times. The chain links TRBV5-6 to TRBJ2-5; TRBD2 aligns across 8 bases. Germline V lookup: CDR1 SGHDT, CDR2 YYEEEE. Trimming removed 4 bases from V and 5 bases from J; junction bases left unmatched: 7. There are 14 residues in the CDR3. The CDR3 is CASSRAGEGETQYF. As DNA, the CDR3 is TGTGCCAGCAGCAGAGCGGGAGAGGGTGAGACCCAGTACTTC. The complete variable domain, with remaining parts taken from reference TRBV5-6 and TRBJ2-5, reads DAGVTQSPTHLIKTRGQQVTLRCSPKSGHDTVSWYQQALGQGPQFIFQYYEEEERQRGNFPDRFSGHQFPNYSSELNVNALLLGDSALYLCASSRAGEGETQYFGPGTRLLVL.

The V gene is TRBV4-2, the J gene TRBJ2-7; D is perhaps TRBD1 (6 bases). CDR1 LGHNA and CDR2 YNFKEQ come from the germline V gene. This CDR3 contains 16 residues. V was cut by 0 bases and J by 3 bases, with 15 bases left in between. CDR3 DNA: TGTGCCAGCAGCCAAGATTTAAGCCAGGGGTACTACGAGCAGTACTTC. This sequence encodes CASSQDLSQGYYEQYF.

The gene calls are TRBV5-1 and TRBJ2-3, with 7 nucleotides matching TRBD1. V gave up 4 bases and J gave up 0 bases; unmatched junction bases: 5. This CDR3 comprises 15 residues. Germline CDR1 reads SGHRS; CDR2 reads YFSETQ. The CDR3 reads CASSPRDRSTDTQYF. CDR3 DNA sequence: TGCGCCAGCAGCCCCCGGGACAGAAGCACAGATACGCAGTATTTT. Based on the CDR3 plus reference TRBV5-1 and TRBJ2-3, the full variable domain is KAGVTQTPRYLIKTRGQQVTLSCSPISGHRSVSWYQQTPGQGLQFLFEYFSETQRNKGNFPGRFSGRQFSNSRSEMNVSTLELGDSALYLCASSPRDRSTDTQYFGPGTRLTVL.

The chain is built from TRBV10-1 and TRBJ1-1, with a possible D match to TRBD1 (5 bases). Germline V gene sequence: CDR1 WNHNN, CDR2 SYGVQD (reference sequence). This CDR3 is 13 amino acids long. With 7 bases removed from V and 1 base from J, the gap between germline ends came to 10 bases. CDR3 sequence reads: CASMRTPNTEAFF. DNA for the CDR3: TGCGCCAGCATGCGGACACCGAACACTGAAGCTTTCTTT.

Only one count was recorded for this clone. The chain couples TRBV6-1 to TRBJ2-3; 7 positions match TRBD1. The CDR3 is 13 amino acids. The J segment lost 9 bases and the V segment lost 4 bases, leaving 7 bases of the junction unmatched. Germline V CDR1 and CDR2: MNHNS, SASEGT. CDR3 coding DNA: TGTGCCAGCAGTGGAGACAGGGTCGGGACGCAGTATTTT. Amino acid sequence: CASSGDRVGTQYF.

This rearrangement joins TRBV18 to TRBJ2-5, with no clear D. CDR3 size: 11 residues. V was trimmed by 3 bases and J by 5 bases, leaving 4 bases between them. Germline lookup yields CDR1 KGHSH and CDR2 LQKENI. The CDR3 spells CASSPEETQYF. Written as DNA, the CDR3 is TGTGCCAGCTCACCGGAGGAGACCCAGTACTTC.

This clone was observed once. The chain recombines TRBV27 with TRBJ2-7, with 8 bases lining up with TRBD1. CDR3 size: 17 residues. Trimming removed 4 bases from V and 3 bases from J; junction bases left unmatched: 14. Germline V gene sequence: CDR1 MNHEY, CDR2 SMNVEV (reference sequence). This CDR3 reads CASSSQRTGKSRYEQYF. CDR3 nucleotides: TGTGCCAGCAGTTCCCAGAGGACAGGGAAAAGTCGCTACGAGCAGTACTTC.

A remark on this clone: Germline and junction disagree at one end, which may indicate a read error. The V gene is TRBV7-2, the J gene TRBJ1-1; D is possibly TRBD1 (6 bases). The CDR3 runs 17 residues. CDR1 SGHTA and CDR2 FQGNSA come from the germline V gene. The CDR3 protein is CASRLDFRQARSTEAFF. The CDR3 DNA is TGTGCCAGCCGCTTAGACTTTCGACAGGCGCGATCGACTGAAGCTTTCTTT.

V and J are TRBV4-2 and TRBJ1-2; possible D gene TRBD1, 5 bases. V was trimmed by 0 bases and J by 7 bases, leaving 12 bases between them. The CDR3 spans 14 residues. Germline V CDR1 and CDR2: LGHNA, YNFKEQ. The CDR3 nucleotides read TGTGCCAGCAGCCAAGATAGATGGGGGGGTGGCTACACCTTC. It yields the protein CASSQDRWGGGYTF.

V usage is TRBV6-1 and J usage is TRBJ2-7, with D possibly matching TRBD1 (5 bases). Germline V gives CDR1 MNHNS, CDR2 SASEGT. The CDR3 has 14 amino acids. Trimming left V 8 bases short and J 2 bases short, with 16 bases between. CDR3 nucleotides: TGTGCCAGCCGGGTGGCAGGGCTAACCTACGAGCAGTACTTC. Its protein is CASRVAGLTYEQYF.

V gene TRBV29-1 combines with J gene TRBJ2-5; 8 bases are shared with TRBD2. V lost 6 bases to trimming and J lost 4 bases; unmatched junction nucleotides: 7. CDR3 length equals 13 residues. Germline V gene lookup returns CDR1 SQVTM and CDR2 ANQGSEA. In DNA, the CDR3 is TGCAGCGTCGGGGGGGGAGGGTTAGAGACCCAGTACTTC. Amino acids: CSVGGGGLETQYF.

The chain uses TRBV6-4 and TRBJ1-5; tentatively, D is TRBD1 (6 bases). Trimming shortened V by 5 bases and J by 3 bases, and 8 bases separated the two germline ends. Germline V gene data show CDR1 as MRHNA and CDR2 as SNTAGT. The CDR3 extends over 13 amino acids. This CDR3 is CASSTGFNQPQHF. The CDR3 bases are TGTGCCAGCAGTACAGGGTTCAATCAGCCCCAGCATTTT.

The V and J genes are TRBV6-5 and TRBJ1-1; 7 nucleotides align to TRBD1. Per germline, CDR1 MNHEY and CDR2 SVGAGI. The CDR3 sequence is 15 residues long. V dropped 6 bases and J dropped 1; count of bases not matched to a gene: 8. CDR3 DNA sequence: TGTGCCAGCAGCCGAAACAGGGGCCAGAACACTGAAGCTTTCTTT. This gives the protein CASSRNRGQNTEAFF.

The J gene is TRBJ2-1, the V gene TRBV7-9; 8 bases are shared with TRBD2. Germline trimming cut 4 bases from V and 7 bases from J; bases unmatched to any gene: 6. The germline gives CDR1 SEHNR, CDR2 FQNEAQ (reference sequence). The CDR3 is 14 amino acids. CDR3 amino acids: CASSSSASGNEQFF. Written as DNA, the CDR3 is TGTGCCAGCAGCTCTAGCGCTAGCGGGAATGAGCAGTTCTTC.

The chain has TRBV30 and TRBJ1-5; a weak D match, TRBD1 (6 bases). There are 13 residues in the CDR3. Germline CDR1 GTSNPN, CDR2 SVGIG (reference sequence). V dropped 1 base and J dropped 6 bases, with 10 bases sitting between them. The CDR3 sequence: CAWSESGVQPQHF. In DNA form, the CDR3 reads TGTGCCTGGAGTGAATCAGGGGTTCAGCCCCAGCATTTT.

V and J are TRBV9 and TRBJ2-7; the D is unclear. CDR3 length: 13 residues. Per germline, CDR1 SGDLS and CDR2 YYNGEE. Trimming pared 0 bases from V and 3 bases from J, leaving 7 bases between. The CDR3 region is CASSVEAGYEQYF. The CDR3 DNA is TGTGCCAGCAGCGTAGAGGCAGGCTACGAGCAGTACTTC.

This clone was counted a few times. The chain joins TRBV7-2 to TRBJ2-7; D not resolved. Deletions cut 5 bases from V and 0 bases from J, with 5 bases between. Germline loops: CDR1 SGHTA, CDR2 FQGNSA. This CDR3 spans 12 amino acids. The CDR3 DNA reads as TGTGCCAGCAGCCTATACTCCTACGAGCAGTACTTC. It codes for CASSLYSYEQYF.

This chain connects TRBV2 to TRBJ2-3, with 9 bases aligning to TRBD2. The CDR3 spans 15 residues. Germline loops: CDR1 SNHLY, CDR2 FYNNEI. The junction had 8 bases not matched to a gene; V was cut back by 8 bases and J by 2 bases. CDR3 coding DNA: TGTGCCAGCTCCTATAGCGGGAGCTCCACAGATACGCAGTATTTT. Amino acids: CASSYSGSSTDTQYF.

The V and J genes are TRBV29-1 and TRBJ1-1; no clear D gene. The CDR3 runs to 12 residues. Trimming cost V 5 bases and J 10 bases, with 17 bases left between them. Per the germline V gene, CDR1 is SQVTM and CDR2 is ANQGSEA. The CDR3 DNA sequence: TGCAGCGTTATGGATCCCGGGAGCGGAGCTTTCTTT. Translation: CSVMDPGSGAFF.

Remarks on this clone: The germline gene is not matched at one end of the junction; a read error may be the cause. The rearrangement joins TRBV9 to TRBJ1-4, with TRBD1 matching 7 bases. The CDR3 runs to 13 residues. Germline-derived CDR1 and CDR2 are SGDLS and YYNGEE. The CDR3 here is CASGTGASEKLLF. The CDR3 DNA is TGTGCCAGCGGTACAGGGGCGAGTGAAAAACTGCTTTTT.